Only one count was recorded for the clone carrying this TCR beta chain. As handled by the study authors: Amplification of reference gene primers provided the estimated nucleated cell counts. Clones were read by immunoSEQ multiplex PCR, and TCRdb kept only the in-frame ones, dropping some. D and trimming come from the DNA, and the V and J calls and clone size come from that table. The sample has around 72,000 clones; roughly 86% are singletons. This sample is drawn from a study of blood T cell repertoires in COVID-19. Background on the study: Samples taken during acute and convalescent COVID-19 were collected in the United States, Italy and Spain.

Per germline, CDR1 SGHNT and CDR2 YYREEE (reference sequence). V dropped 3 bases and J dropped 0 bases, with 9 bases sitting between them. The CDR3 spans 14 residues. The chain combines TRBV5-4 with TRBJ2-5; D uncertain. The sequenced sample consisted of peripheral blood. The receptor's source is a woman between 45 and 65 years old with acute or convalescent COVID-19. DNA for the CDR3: TGTGCCAGCAGCTCCTGGGCTTACCAAGAGACCCAGTACTTC. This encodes CASSSWAYQETQYF.